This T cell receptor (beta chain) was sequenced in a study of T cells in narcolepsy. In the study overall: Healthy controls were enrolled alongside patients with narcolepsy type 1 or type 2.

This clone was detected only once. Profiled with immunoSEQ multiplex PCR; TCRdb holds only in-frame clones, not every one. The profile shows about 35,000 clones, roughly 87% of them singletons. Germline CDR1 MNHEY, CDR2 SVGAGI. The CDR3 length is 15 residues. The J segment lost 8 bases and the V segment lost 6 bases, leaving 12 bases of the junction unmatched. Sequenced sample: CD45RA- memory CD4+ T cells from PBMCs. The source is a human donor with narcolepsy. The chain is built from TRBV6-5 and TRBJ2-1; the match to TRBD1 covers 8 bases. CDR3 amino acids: CASRETGALPDEQFF. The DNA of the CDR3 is TGTGCCAGCAGGGAGACAGGGGCCCTCCCGGATGAGCAGTTCTTC.